This T cell receptor (beta chain) was captured in a study of cytomegalovirus exposure and HLA in healthy donors. Amplification used 60 Vbeta primers and 13 Jbeta primers. TCRdb's copy holds only in-frame clones and misses some; the assay was immunoSEQ multiplex PCR. The sample carries around 110,000 clones, more than 70% recorded once. This clone was counted a few times. Germline V CDR1 and CDR2: GTSNPN, SVGIG (reference sequence). The V end lost 2 bases, the J end lost 5 bases, and 12 bases lay between the germline ends. CDR3 length: 13 residues. The clonotype was recovered from a man aged 25-40 years in good health and CMV-seronegative. The chain combines TRBV30 with TRBJ1-2; a possible D gene is TRBD1 (5 bases). Sequencing was performed on PBMCs. The CDR3 sequence: CAWSRRGQYGYTF. The CDR3 DNA is TGTGCCTGGAGTCGGAGGGGCCAGTATGGCTACACCTTC.